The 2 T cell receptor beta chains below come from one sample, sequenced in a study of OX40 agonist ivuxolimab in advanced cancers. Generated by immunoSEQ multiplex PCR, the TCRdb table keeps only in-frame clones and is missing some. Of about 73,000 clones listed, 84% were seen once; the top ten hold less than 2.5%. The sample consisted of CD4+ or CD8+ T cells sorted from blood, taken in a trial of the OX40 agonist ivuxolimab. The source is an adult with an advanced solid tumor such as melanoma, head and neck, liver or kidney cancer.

The CDR3 sequence: CASSYEVNTEAFF. In DNA form, the CDR3 reads TGTGCCAGCAGTTACGAGGTGAACACTGAAGCTTTCTTT. J is TRBJ1-1 and V is TRBV6-6; D not certain. The V end was cut by 2 bases, the J end by 0 bases, with 4 bases between. The germline V gene has CDR1 MNHNY and CDR2 SVGAGI (reference sequence). CDR3 length: 13 amino acids.

The CDR3 sequence: CASGGLGLRFYNEQFF. The CDR3 region has the DNA TGTGCTAGTGGTGGCCTGGGGCTGAGGTTCTACAATGAGCAGTTCTTC. The chain couples TRBV12-5 to TRBJ2-1; D may be TRBD1 (5 bases). Trimming cost V 5 bases and J 3 bases, with 17 bases left between them. Germline loops: CDR1 LGHNT, CDR2 FRNRAP. The CDR3 has 16 residues. Based on the CDR3 plus reference TRBV12-5 and TRBJ2-1, the full variable domain is DARVTQTPRHKVTEMGQEVTMRCQPILGHNTVFWYRQTMMQGLELLAYFRNRAPLDDSGMPKDRFSAEMPDATLATLKIQPSEPRDSAVYFCASGGLGLRFYNEQFFGPGTRLTVL.